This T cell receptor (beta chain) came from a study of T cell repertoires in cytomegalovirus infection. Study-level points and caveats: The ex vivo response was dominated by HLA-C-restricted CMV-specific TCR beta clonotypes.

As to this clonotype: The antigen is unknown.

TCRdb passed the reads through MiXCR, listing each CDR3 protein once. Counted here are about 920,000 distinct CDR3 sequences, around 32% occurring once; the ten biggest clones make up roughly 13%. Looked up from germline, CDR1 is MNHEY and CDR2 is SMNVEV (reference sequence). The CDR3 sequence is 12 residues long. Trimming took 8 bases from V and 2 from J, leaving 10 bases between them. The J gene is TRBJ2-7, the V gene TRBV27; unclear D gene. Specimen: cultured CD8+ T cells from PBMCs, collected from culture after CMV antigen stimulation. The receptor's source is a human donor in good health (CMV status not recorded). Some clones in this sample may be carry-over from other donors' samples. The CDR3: CASGKGAYEQYV. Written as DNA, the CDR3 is TGTGCCAGCGGGAAGGGCGCCTACGAGCAGTACGTC.